The 11 T cell receptor beta chains reported below all come from one sample, sequenced in a study of early T cells in non-severe SARS-CoV-2 infection. One entry per CDR3 protein results from TCRdb running MiXCR on the 5' RACE reads. This table holds more than 45,000 distinct CDR3 sequences, 6.5% to 8.5% found once. The sample taken for sequencing was whole blood. All receptors come from an adult who was a healthcare worker with PCR-confirmed SARS-CoV-2 infection or an uninfected control (not recorded which).

The chain is built from TRBV3-1 and TRBJ2-1; TRBD1 might be the D (6 bases). Germline V gene lookup returns CDR1 LGHDT and CDR2 YNNKEL (reference sequence). The CDR3 runs 14 residues. V lost 3 bases, J lost 7 bases, and 13 bases lay in between. The CDR3 here is CASSQGQNRNEQFF. The CDR3 bases are TGTGCCAGCAGCCAGGGACAAAATCGAAATGAGCAGTTCTTC.

This clonotype was picked up many times. The genes are TRBV29-1 and TRBJ2-1, with TRBD2 matching over 15 bases. CDR3 size: 13 residues. Losses at the gene ends were 7 bases for V and 7 bases for J; bases not matched to a gene: 2. Germline V CDR1 and CDR2: SQVTM, ANQGSEA. The CDR3 sequence: CSDGLAGGNEQFF. CDR3 sequence (DNA): TGCAGCGACGGACTAGCGGGAGGGAATGAGCAGTTCTTC.

This clonotype was detected ten times or more. In DNA, the CDR3 is TGTGCCAGCAGCTCCCAGACGGCCTCTAACGAGCAGTACTTC. It yields the protein CASSSQTASNEQYF. This rearrangement joins TRBV11-1 to TRBJ2-7, with D uncertain. Germline V CDR1 and CDR2: SGHAT, FQDESV (reference sequence). V lost 4 bases, J lost 5 bases, and 15 bases lay in between. This CDR3 region has 14 residues.

At least ten counts were recorded for this clonotype. V and J are TRBV12-3 or TRBV12-4 and TRBJ2-7, with 14 nucleotides matching TRBD2. V was clipped by 5 bases and J by 3 bases; unmatched bases: 15. The CDR3 runs 19 residues. The CDR3 loop is CASSPGPVRGLAGVYEQYF. Here the CDR3 DNA reads TGTGCCAGCAGTCCTGGCCCTGTCCGGGGACTAGCGGGAGTCTACGAGCAGTACTTC.

The chain is built from TRBV14 and TRBJ2-1; D possibly corresponds to TRBD1 (5 bases). Germline V gene lookup returns CDR1 SGHDN and CDR2 FVKESK. V lost 0 bases to trimming and J lost 4 bases, with 13 bases between them. This CDR3 region has 16 residues. CDR3 sequence reads: CASSQDPQGEYNEQFF. In DNA, the CDR3 is TGTGCCAGCAGCCAAGATCCGCAGGGCGAATACAATGAGCAGTTCTTC.

The rearrangement uses TRBV3-1 and TRBJ2-7, with TRBD2 identical over 9 bases. CDR3 size: 15 residues. After removal of 4 bases from V and 2 bases from J, the junction contained 6 bases not matched to a gene. CDR1 and CDR2 (germline): LGHDT, YNNKEL (reference sequence). CDR3 protein: CASSPRASGTYEQYF. The CDR3 DNA sequence: TGTGCCAGCAGCCCCCGGGCTAGCGGGACCTACGAGCAGTACTTC.

In its sample, this clonotype was seen many times. This chain uses TRBV11-2 with TRBJ2-7; D is possibly TRBD1 (6 bases). Germline V gene sequence: CDR1 SGHAT, CDR2 FQNNGV. V dropped 1 base and J dropped 5 bases, with 12 bases sitting between them. The CDR3 spans 14 residues. CDR3 region: CASSLVVGAHEQYF. The CDR3 DNA reads TGTGCCAGCAGCTTAGTGGTGGGGGCCCACGAGCAGTACTTC. Combining the CDR3 with reference TRBV11-2 and TRBJ2-7 gives the whole variable domain EAGVAQSPRYKIIEKRQSVAFWCNPISGHATLYWYQQILGQGPKLLIQFQNNGVVDDSQLPKDRFSAERLKGVDSTLKIQPAKLEDSAVYLCASSLVVGAHEQYFGPGTRLTVT.

This clonotype was counted at least ten times. The chain employs TRBV27 and TRBJ1-4, with D possibly TRBD1 on 6 matching bases. Germline values: CDR1 MNHEY, CDR2 SMNVEV (reference sequence). Trimming removed 5 bases from V and 5 bases from J, with 15 bases in between. This CDR3 spans 15 amino acids. As DNA, the CDR3 is TGTGCCAGCAGTCCCCAGGGGAGTATAAATGAAAAACTGTTTTTT. Translated: CASSPQGSINEKLFF.

V gene TRBV7-2 combines with J gene TRBJ1-5, with 7 nucleotides matching TRBD1. The junction had 6 bases not matched to a gene; V was cut back by 3 bases and J by 1 base. CDR1 and CDR2 from the germline V gene are SGHTA and FQGNSA. The CDR3 runs to 16 residues. CDR3 nucleotide sequence: TGTGCCAGCAGCTTTGGCACAGGGGAGAGCAATCAGCCCCAGCATTTT. Its translation: CASSFGTGESNQPQHF. Supplemented by reference TRBV7-2 and TRBJ1-5, the full variable domain reads GAGVSQSPSNKVTEKGKDVELRCDPISGHTALYWYRQSLGQGLEFLIYFQGNSAPDKSGLPSDRFSAERTGGSVSTLTIQRTQQEDSAVYLCASSFGTGESNQPQHFGDGTRLSIL.

This clonotype was seen more than once but under ten times. The rearrangement uses TRBV19 and TRBJ1-2, with TRBD1 identical over 8 bases. Germline V lookup: CDR1 LNHDA, CDR2 SQIVND (reference sequence). The ends lost 3 bases at V and 3 bases at J; junction bases unmatched: 3. The CDR3 covers 14 residues. CDR3 sequence (DNA): TGTGCCAGTAGTATGACAGGGGTCGACTATGGCTACACCTTC. Translated, it gives CASSMTGVDYGYTF.

The J gene is TRBJ2-7, the V gene TRBV9; TRBD2 might be the D (6 bases). Trimming stripped 0 bases from V and 3 bases from J, with 10 bases between. This CDR3 region has 14 residues. Per the germline V gene, CDR1 is SGDLS and CDR2 is YYNGEE. CDR3: CASSVGGSGYEQYF. The CDR3 DNA is TGTGCCAGCAGCGTAGGGGGTAGCGGCTACGAGCAGTACTTC. Combining the CDR3 with reference TRBV9 and TRBJ2-7 gives the whole variable domain DSGVTQTPKHLITATGQRVTLRCSPRSGDLSVYWYQQSLDQGLQFLIQYYNGEERAKGNILERFSAQQFPDLHSELNLSSLELGDSALYFCASSVGGSGYEQYFGPGTRLTVT.